These 14 T cell receptor beta chains came from one sample sequenced in a study of prognosis after radiotherapy for stage I lung cancer. The TCR beta CDR3 region was amplified from genomic DNA, with two rounds of multiplex PCR being used for the amplification. With primers specific to each TRBV and TRBJ gene, the first-round PCR was performed. TCRdb reprocessed the multiplex PCR reads via MiXCR and lists one record per CDR3 protein. There are around 19,000 distinct CDR3 sequences in the sample; roughly 47% occur only once, and around 40% lies in the top ten. Specimen: PBMCs, collected before or after stereotactic body radiation therapy (not recorded which). These receptors all stem from a donor at least 50 years old with non-small cell lung cancer.

Notes on this clonotype: A read error likely explains this, since a far larger clone differs by one base. This chain connects TRBV6-8 to TRBJ1-1; maybe TRBD1 (6 bases). Germline V lookup: CDR1 MNHGY, CDR2 SAAAGT. CDR3 length equals 16 residues. The CDR3 DNA follows: TGTGCCAGCATTTACAGTGGCAGGGGAGCCGCCCTTGAAGCTTTCTTT. This codes for CASIYSGRGAALEAFF.

The chain employs TRBV9 and TRBJ1-2; D is perhaps TRBD1 (5 bases). Germline V gene data show CDR1 as SGDLS and CDR2 as YYNGEE. Between the trimmed V and J ends, which lost 2 bases and 0 bases, there was a span of 11 bases. The CDR3 runs 15 residues. CDR3 residues: CASSVGHDPNYGYTF. CDR3 bases: TGTGCCAGCAGCGTCGGACATGACCCTAACTATGGCTACACCTTC.

This clonotype was recorded many times. The chain recombines TRBV9 with TRBJ2-5; D perhaps matches TRBD1 (5 bases). Germline CDR1 SGDLS, CDR2 YYNGEE. V lost 0 bases, J lost 6 bases, and 18 bases lay in between. The CDR3 runs to 16 residues. This CDR3 reads CASSVGGPSSSQTQYF. CDR3 DNA sequence: TGTGCCAGCAGCGTAGGGGGCCCCTCTTCTTCCCAGACCCAGTACTTC.

The sample holds many counts of this clonotype. The chain links TRBV28 to TRBJ2-6; maybe TRBD1 (5 bases). This CDR3 contains 14 residues. With 7 bases removed from V and 2 bases from J, the gap between germline ends came to 9 bases. Germline V lookup: CDR1 MDHEN, CDR2 SYDVKM. The CDR3 DNA reads TGTGCCAGCAACGCAGGGACTGGGGCCAACGTCCTGACTTTC. This sequence encodes CASNAGTGANVLTF.

This clonotype was found many times. The CDR3 region is CASSDRGREETQYF. The CDR3 DNA reads as TGTGCCAGCAGTGACAGGGGGCGGGAGGAGACCCAGTACTTC. This chain connects TRBV6-1 to TRBJ2-5, with D possibly TRBD1 on 8 matching bases. Germline V CDR1 and CDR2: MNHNS, SASEGT. This CDR3 has 14 amino acids. Trimming removed 3 bases from V and 5 bases from J, with 13 bases in between.

This clonotype was seen at least ten times. The genes are TRBV28 and TRBJ1-1; 7 bases are shared with TRBD1. Unmatched junction bases numbered 13, after V lost 9 bases and J lost 6 bases. The V gene's germline CDR1 is MDHEN and CDR2 SYDVKM. The length of the CDR3 is 14 residues. CDR3 residues: CARTYRGRFAEAFF. The CDR3 DNA follows: TGTGCCAGGACCTACAGGGGAAGGTTCGCTGAAGCTTTCTTT.

The gene calls are TRBV12-3 or TRBV12-4 and TRBJ2-7; no clear D. Trimming removed 7 bases from V and 6 bases from J, with 16 bases in between. The CDR3 totals 13 residues. CDR3 residues: CASTQDPIGEQYF. CDR3 in DNA: TGTGCCAGCACTCAAGACCCTATTGGCGAGCAGTACTTC.

The CDR3 is CGLSLAGVGGTDTQYF. The DNA of the CDR3 is TGCGGTTTATCACTAGCGGGAGTTGGGGGCACAGATACGCAGTATTTT. The V and J genes are TRBV20-1 and TRBJ2-3, with TRBD2 matching 11 bases. The CDR3 sequence is 16 residues long. The germline gives CDR1 DFQATT, CDR2 SNEGSKA (reference sequence).

This clonotype was counted many times. The V gene is TRBV5-6, the J gene TRBJ1-5; perhaps TRBD1 as D (5 bases). CDR3 size: 15 residues. The V and J ends lost 0 bases and 0 bases respectively, with 7 bases between them. Germline V lookup: CDR1 SGHDT, CDR2 YYEEEE. CDR3 coding DNA: TGTGCCAGCAGCTTGGCCGGGGGTAGCAATCAGCCCCAGCATTTT. Encoded protein: CASSLAGGSNQPQHF.

In this sample, this clonotype turned up many times. V usage is TRBV7-9 and J usage is TRBJ2-1; D may be TRBD1 or TRBD2 (7 bases each). The V gene lost 5 bases and the J gene lost 9 bases, with 23 bases spanning the gap. The CDR3 spans 16 residues. Per the germline V gene, CDR1 is SEHNR and CDR2 is FQNEAQ (reference sequence). CDR3 sequence reads: CASSLKGASGKVEQFF. The DNA for the CDR3 is TGTGCCAGCAGCCTCAAGGGGGCGAGCGGGAAGGTTGAGCAGTTCTTC.

At least ten counts were recorded for this clonotype. This chain links TRBV6-1 with TRBJ2-3, with 10 bases fitting TRBD2. CDR3 length: 15 residues. V trimming: 5 bases; J trimming: 7 bases; junction bases outside the gene matches: 9. Germline CDR1 is MNHNS and CDR2 is SASEGT. This CDR3 is CASSPSSGGPYTQYF. The CDR3 bases are TGTGCCAGCAGTCCCTCTAGCGGGGGACCTTATACGCAGTATTTT.

This clonotype was counted ten times or more. The rearrangement joins TRBV2 to TRBJ2-2; a weak D match, TRBD2 (5 bases). V lost 8 bases and J lost 5, with 15 bases in between. The CDR3 is 14 amino acids. The germline V gene encodes CDR1 SNHLY and CDR2 FYNNEI. Here the CDR3 DNA reads TGTGCCAGCTCGTCCCCACGGGATACCGGGGAGCTGTTTTTT. This codes for CASSSPRDTGELFF.

This clonotype was counted many times. This chain uses TRBV3-1 with TRBJ2-2, with 12 bases that match TRBD2. V was clipped by 4 bases and J by 9 bases; unmatched bases: 6. The V gene's germline CDR1 is LGHDT and CDR2 YNNKEL (reference sequence). The CDR3 runs 15 residues. The CDR3 loop is CASSPLAGGPRELFF. CDR3 coding DNA: TGTGCCAGCAGCCCCCTAGCGGGGGGGCCCAGGGAGCTGTTTTTT.

The chain combines TRBV6-1 with TRBJ2-5; the D gene is possibly TRBD2 (5 bases). The germline V gene encodes CDR1 MNHNS and CDR2 SASEGT. The CDR3 contains 16 residues. The V gene lost 6 bases and the J gene lost 0 bases, with 17 bases spanning the gap. CDR3 coding DNA: TGTGCCAGCAGGTCGAGGATAGCGTTAGACCAAGAGACCCAGTACTTC. Translating it yields CASRSRIALDQETQYF.